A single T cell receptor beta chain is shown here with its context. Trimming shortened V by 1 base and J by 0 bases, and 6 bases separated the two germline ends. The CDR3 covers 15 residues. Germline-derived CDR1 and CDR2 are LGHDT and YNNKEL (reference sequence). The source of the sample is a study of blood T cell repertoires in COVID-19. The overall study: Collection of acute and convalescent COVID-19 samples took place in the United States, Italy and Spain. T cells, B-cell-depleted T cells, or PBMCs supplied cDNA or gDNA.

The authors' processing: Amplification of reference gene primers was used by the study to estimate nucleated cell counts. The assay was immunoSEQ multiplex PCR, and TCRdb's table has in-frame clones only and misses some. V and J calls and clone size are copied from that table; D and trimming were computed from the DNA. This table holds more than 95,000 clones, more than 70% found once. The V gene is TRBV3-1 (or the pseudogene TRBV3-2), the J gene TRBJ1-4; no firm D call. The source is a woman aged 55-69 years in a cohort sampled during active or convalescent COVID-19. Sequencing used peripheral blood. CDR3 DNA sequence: TGTGCCAGCAGCCAAGCGGTGTCAACTAATGAAAAACTGTTTTTT. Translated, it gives CASSQAVSTNEKLFF.